Each of the 24 T cell receptor beta chains below was sequenced from the same sample in a study of T cells in women clearing cervical HPV infection. Only in-frame clones appear in the TCRdb table, and some are missing; sequencing was by immunoSEQ multiplex PCR. The sample table includes some 37,000 clones. The sequenced sample was blood buffy coat. The receptor set was obtained from a woman aged 18-69 years with a cervical HPV16 infection that either progressed to CIN3+ or cleared (not recorded which).

Note on this clone: The read gets to within 3 residues of the CDR3 end, and the germline J gene fills in the rest. The rearrangement uses TRBV5-1 and TRBJ2-1, with TRBD2 matching 15 bases. The junction had 7 bases not matched to a gene; V was cut back by 5 bases and J by 7 bases. From germline, CDR1 is SGHRS and CDR2 YFSETQ. The CDR3 runs to 16 residues. CDR3 DNA (partial): TGCGCCAGCAGACAGGGACTAGCGGGAGGAGCAAATGAG. This sequence encodes CASRQGLAGGANE. The CDR3 reads in full as CASRQGLAGGANEQFF. The full variable domain, in which reference TRBV5-1 and TRBJ2-1 provide the parts outside the CDR3, is KAGVTQTPRYLIKTRGQQVTLSCSPISGHRSVSWYQQTPGQGLQFLFEYFSETQRNKGNFPGRFSGRQFSNSRSEMNVSTLELGDSALYLCASRQGLAGGANEQFFGPGTRLTVL.

Note on this clone: The sequenced fragment ends 3 residues before the CDR3 boundary, so the rest is inferred from the germline J gene. The J gene is TRBJ2-7, the V gene TRBV11-3, with 9 bases that match TRBD1. The CDR3 is 15 residues long. The V gene's germline CDR1 is SGHNT and CDR2 YENEEA. After removal of 1 base from V and 3 bases from J, the junction contained 4 bases not matched to a gene. CDR3: CASSLGGTGLYEQYF. Incomplete CDR3 DNA: TGTGCCAGCAGCTTAGGAGGGACAGGGCTCTACGAG.

Incomplete CDR3 DNA: TGTGCCAGCAAGTTCAGGGACAGGTCAGCAGATACG. This encodes CASKFRDRSADT. The CDR3 in its entirety is CASKFRDRSADTQYF. The rearrangement links TRBV9 to TRBJ2-3, with TRBD1 matching over 8 bases. The sequence runs out 3 residues before the end of the CDR3; the remainder is reconstructed from the germline J gene. V dropped 6 bases and J dropped 4; count of bases not matched to a gene: 10. The CDR3 covers 15 residues. Germline V gene lookup returns CDR1 SGDLS and CDR2 YYNGEE.

The sequenced CDR3 bases are TGCGCCAGCAGCTCCCAGGGGTACGAG. Protein sequence: CASSSQGYE. The whole CDR3 sequence is CASSSQGYEQYF. This chain uses TRBV5-1 with TRBJ2-7; D is perhaps TRBD1 (6 bases). The CDR3 end falls 3 residues outside the read, so it is completed with the germline J gene. The CDR3 contains 12 residues. Germline V gives CDR1 SGHRS, CDR2 YFSETQ. V was trimmed by 3 bases and J by 4 bases, leaving 8 bases between them.

A word on this clone: The read finishes 3 residues shy of the CDR3 end, and the germline J gene is used to complete it. This chain connects TRBV14 to TRBJ1-1; no firm D call. Germline V lookup: CDR1 SGHDN, CDR2 FVKESK. V was cut by 2 bases and J by 5 bases, with 18 bases left in between. The CDR3 spans 16 residues. CDR3 residues: CASSQLFGPGGTEAFF. Partial CDR3 DNA: TGTGCCAGCAGCCAACTCTTTGGGCCCGGTGGGACTGAA. The variable domain in full, with the rest retrieved from reference TRBV14 and TRBJ1-1, is EAGVTQFPSHSVIEKGQTVTLRCDPISGHDNLYWYRRVMGKEIKFLLHFVKESKQDESGMPNNRFLAERTGGTYSTLKVQPAELEDSGVYFCASSQLFGPGGTEAFFGQGTRLTVV.

The sequenced part of the CDR3 DNA is TGTGCCAGTAGTATCCTCCGGGACAGCTTTGAAAAA. Its protein product is CASSILRDSFEK. The entire CDR3 sequence reads CASSILRDSFEKLFF. The gene calls are TRBV19 and TRBJ1-4; 7 bases are shared with TRBD1. The CDR3 end falls 3 residues outside the read, so it is completed with the germline J gene. Germline CDR1 and CDR2: LNHDA and SQIVND (reference sequence). The J segment lost 7 bases and the V segment lost 3 bases, leaving 8 bases of the junction unmatched. The CDR3 is 15 residues long.

Points on this clone: The read finishes 3 residues shy of the CDR3 end, and the germline J gene is used to complete it. The gene calls are TRBV7-8 and TRBJ2-5; TRBD1 matches at 8 bases. The CDR3 has 15 amino acids. With V trimmed by 5 bases and J by 2 bases, 7 bases remained unmatched. Germline V lookup: CDR1 SGHVS, CDR2 FQNEAQ. The CDR3 DNA, read in part, is TGTGCCAGCAGCCGAGGAAGGACAGGGCAAGAGACC. Residues: CASSRGRTGQET. The whole CDR3 protein is CASSRGRTGQETQYF.

To note about this clone: The read gets to within 3 residues of the CDR3 end, and the germline J gene fills in the rest. The chain uses TRBV19 and TRBJ1-5; no reliable D call. V was pared by 7 bases and J by 4 bases, with 11 bases between. There are 13 residues in the CDR3. Germline assignment: CDR1 LNHDA and CDR2 SQIVND (reference sequence). The CDR3 protein is CASTTVVNQPQHF. Incomplete CDR3 DNA: TGTGCCAGTACTACAGTGGTTAATCAGCCC.

With respect to this clone: The read stops 3 residues short of the end of the CDR3; the missing end is completed from the germline J gene. The V and J genes are TRBV2 and TRBJ2-7; no firm D call. This CDR3 contains 14 residues. Trimming took off 0 bases at V and 3 bases at J, with 9 bases between the two ends. Germline V gene lookup returns CDR1 SNHLY and CDR2 FYNNEI. The DNA read from the CDR3 is TGTGCCAGCAGTGAAGCGAGGCCGAACTACGAG. Its translation: CASSEARPNYE. The complete CDR3 sequence is CASSEARPNYEQYF.

As regards this clone: The sequenced fragment ends 3 residues before the CDR3 boundary, so the rest is inferred from the germline J gene. This sequence joins TRBV5-1 and TRBJ2-5, with a possible D match to TRBD2 (6 bases). The germline V gene has CDR1 SGHRS and CDR2 YFSETQ. This CDR3 spans 15 amino acids. Trimming removed 1 base at V and 2 bases at J, with 12 bases between. CDR3 bases read: TGCGCCAGCAGCTTGACCGGCGGGGTACAAGAGACC. Its translation is CASSLTGGVQET. The CDR3 in its entirety is CASSLTGGVQETQYF.

As regards this clone: The sequenced fragment ends 3 residues before the CDR3 boundary, so the rest is inferred from the germline J gene. The V and J genes are TRBV5-4 and TRBJ1-2, with D tentatively TRBD1 (5 bases). The length of the CDR3 is 13 residues. The V gene's germline CDR1 is SGHNT and CDR2 YYREEE (reference sequence). The V end lost 2 bases, the J end lost 2 bases, and 7 bases lay between the germline ends. The CDR3 DNA, read in part, is TGTGCCAGCAGCTTACCAGGGAACTATGGC. Amino acid sequence: CASSLPGNYG. The whole CDR3 sequence reads CASSLPGNYGYTF.

This clone is medium-sized (0.01 to 0.1%) by frequency. The read terminates 3 residues ahead of where the CDR3 ends, so the germline J gene completes it. The chain is built from TRBV14 and TRBJ1-1; D is possibly TRBD1 (5 bases). Trimming pared 0 bases from V and 5 bases from J, leaving 13 bases between. There are 15 residues in the CDR3. Germline-derived CDR1 and CDR2 are SGHDN and FVKESK. CDR3 bases read: TGTGCCAGCAGCCAAGATTGGGTCCAGGGAACTGAA. Translation: CASSQDWVQGTE. The CDR3 reads in full as CASSQDWVQGTEAFF.

With regard to this clone: The read gets to within 3 residues of the CDR3 end, and the germline J gene fills in the rest. The V gene is TRBV2, the J gene TRBJ2-3, with TRBD2 identical over 8 bases. The CDR3 consists of 15 residues. Germline loops: CDR1 SNHLY, CDR2 FYNNEI. Trimming cost V 6 bases and J 3 bases; bases outside gene matches: 8. The CDR3 here is CASRRAGAGTDTQYF. The DNA read from the CDR3 is TGTGCCAGCAGGCGAGCGGGAGCGGGGACAGATACG. The full variable domain, with the rest looked up from reference TRBV2 and TRBJ2-3, is EPEVTQTPSHQVTQMGQEVILRCVPISNHLYFYWYRQILGQKVEFLVSFYNNEISEKSEIFDDQFSVERPDGSNFTLKIRSTKLEDSAMYFCASRRAGAGTDTQYFGPGTRLTVL.

Here the CDR3 reads CSARRVPGRNSPLHF. CDR3 DNA, as far as it was read: TGCAGTGCTAGAAGAGTGCCAGGGAGAAATTCACCC. The rearrangement uses TRBV20-1 and TRBJ1-6; TRBD1 is a possible D gene (5 bases). With the read ending 3 residues before the CDR3 end, the germline J gene is used to fill in that end. Trimming stripped 2 bases from V and 7 bases from J, with 15 bases between. Per germline, CDR1 DFQATT and CDR2 SNEGSKA (reference sequence). This CDR3 has 15 amino acids.

Comment on this clone: The sequence runs out 3 residues before the end of the CDR3; the remainder is reconstructed from the germline J gene. This chain uses TRBV4-2 with TRBJ2-1, with TRBD2 identical over 7 bases. The trim removed 4 bases at V and 3 bases at J, leaving 15 bases unmatched. CDR3 length equals 18 residues. Germline V gene lookup returns CDR1 LGHNA and CDR2 YNFKEQ. The covered CDR3 bases are TGTGCCAGCAGCCCGGTAGGGCTAGGGCGGGGGAGCTACAATGAG. Translated, it gives CASSPVGLGRGSYNE. The entire CDR3 protein is CASSPVGLGRGSYNEQFF.

With regard to this clone: The CDR3 end is not reached by the read, which stops 3 residues before it; the germline J gene fills it in. This rearrangement joins TRBV5-6 to TRBJ1-5; weak D call: TRBD1 (5 bases). CDR3 length: 13 amino acids. CDR1 is SGHDT, CDR2 YYEEEE, per germline. Trimming removed 0 bases from V and 5 bases from J, with 6 bases in between. CDR3 region: CASSLGGDQPQHF. CDR3 DNA, as far as it was read: TGTGCCAGCAGCTTGGGAGGGGATCAGCCC.

To note about this clone: The read ends 3 residues early relative to the CDR3; the germline J gene fills the gap. The rearrangement uses TRBV19 and TRBJ2-7; D ambiguous. CDR1 is LNHDA and CDR2 is SQIVND in the germline V gene (reference sequence). The CDR3 covers 15 residues. Trimming left V 2 bases short and J 3 bases short, with 14 bases between. CDR3 protein: CASSIQSGALYEQYF. The sequenced part of the CDR3 DNA is TGTGCCAGTAGTATACAATCAGGAGCCCTCTACGAG.

CDR3 residues: CASSLAGSPTDTQYF. CDR3 DNA, as far as it was read: TGCGCCAGCAGCTTGGCCGGGTCCCCCACAGATACG. The chain combines TRBV5-1 with TRBJ2-3; D unclear. With the read ending 3 residues before the CDR3 end, the germline J gene is used to fill in that end. CDR1 is SGHRS and CDR2 is YFSETQ in the germline V gene. Trimming took 0 bases from V and 2 from J, leaving 10 bases between them. The CDR3 has 15 amino acids.

With regard to this clone: The read is 3 residues too short to cover the CDR3 end, so that end is filled in from the germline J gene. The V and J genes are TRBV7-8 and TRBJ1-2, with a weak D call TRBD1 (5 bases). Germline loops: CDR1 SGHVS, CDR2 FQNEAQ. V lost 3 bases and J 2 bases, leaving 10 bases between the germline ends. The CDR3 has 14 residues. The CDR3: CASSLVRENYGYTF. CDR3 DNA, as far as it was read: TGTGCCAGCAGCTTGGTCAGGGAGAACTATGGC.

Comment on this clone: Read sequence stops 3 residues before the CDR3 end, and the germline J gene provides the missing end. The V and J genes are TRBV5-4 and TRBJ2-2; D might be TRBD2 (6 bases). The CDR3 runs 15 residues. CDR1 and CDR2 (germline): SGHNT, YYREEE (reference sequence). Trimming took off 0 bases at V and 7 bases at J, with 13 bases between the two ends. This chain's CDR3 is CASSLVLAGVGELFF. The sequenced CDR3 bases are TGTGCCAGCAGCTTGGTACTAGCTGGAGTCGGGGAG.

Remarks on this clone: The read stops 3 residues short of the end of the CDR3; the missing end is completed from the germline J gene. The chain combines TRBV5-1 with TRBJ2-1, with 8 bases fitting TRBD2. The CDR3 sequence is 15 residues long. The germline V gene encodes CDR1 SGHRS and CDR2 YFSETQ. The V and J ends lost 6 bases and 0 bases, in that order; junction bases with no gene match: 5. The CDR3: CASMAGGGSYNEQFF. The CDR3 DNA, read in part, is TGCGCCAGCATGGCGGGAGGAGGCTCCTACAATGAG.

CDR3 bases read: TGTGCCAGTAGTAACTCTGCGGGTGGCTATGGC. This sequence encodes CASSNSAGGYG. The CDR3 reads in full as CASSNSAGGYGYTF. This chain links TRBV19 with TRBJ1-2; D unresolved. The CDR3 is cut off 3 residues early in the read; its end comes from the germline J gene. Germline V gene lookup returns CDR1 LNHDA and CDR2 SQIVND (reference sequence). The CDR3 contains 14 residues. The germline V and J ends were trimmed by 4 bases and 4 bases, with 13 bases remaining between them.

To note about this clone: The read comes to an end 3 residues before the CDR3 does, leaving the germline J gene to fill in the end. The chain combines TRBV20-1 with TRBJ2-7, with TRBD2 as a possible D gene (6 bases). Trimming removed 6 bases from V and 3 bases from J, with 15 bases in between. The CDR3 spans 13 residues. CDR1 DFQATT and CDR2 SNEGSKA come from the germline V gene (reference sequence). The CDR3 here is CSAPGLSGYEQYF. CDR3 bases read: TGCAGTGCCCCGGGACTTTCTGGCTACGAG.

A remark on this clone: The read ends 3 residues early relative to the CDR3; the germline J gene fills the gap. The chain links TRBV7-3 to TRBJ1-1; D is undetermined. This CDR3 comprises 15 residues. Germline CDR1 is SGHTA and CDR2 is FQGTGA. The V end lost 2 bases, the J end lost 0 bases, and 10 bases lay between the germline ends. CDR3 DNA (partial): TGTGCCAGCAGCTTAGGCCCAGGAATGAACACTGAA. This sequence encodes CASSLGPGMNTE. The whole CDR3 protein reads CASSLGPGMNTEAFF.